The clone carrying this T cell receptor (beta chain) was seen many times. These data originate in a study of shared clonotypes between healthy human individuals. The CDR3 totals 13 residues. V was pared by 4 bases and J by 6 bases, with 5 bases of the junction left unmatched. Per germline, CDR1 SGHDN and CDR2 FVKESK. Some clones are missing from TCRdb's copy, which holds only in-frame ones; the method was immunoSEQ multiplex PCR. Here the sample spans approximately 240,000 clones, 65% being singletons. Sequenced input: memory CD4+ T cells sorted from blood. Subset of the sample: CD45RA-negative fraction. The clonotype originates from a man younger than 40 in good health. The V and J genes are TRBV14 and TRBJ2-7; 8 positions agree with TRBD2. The CDR3 region is CASSPGGVSEQYF. CDR3 in DNA: TGTGCCAGCAGCCCGGGAGGGGTCAGCGAGCAGTACTTC.